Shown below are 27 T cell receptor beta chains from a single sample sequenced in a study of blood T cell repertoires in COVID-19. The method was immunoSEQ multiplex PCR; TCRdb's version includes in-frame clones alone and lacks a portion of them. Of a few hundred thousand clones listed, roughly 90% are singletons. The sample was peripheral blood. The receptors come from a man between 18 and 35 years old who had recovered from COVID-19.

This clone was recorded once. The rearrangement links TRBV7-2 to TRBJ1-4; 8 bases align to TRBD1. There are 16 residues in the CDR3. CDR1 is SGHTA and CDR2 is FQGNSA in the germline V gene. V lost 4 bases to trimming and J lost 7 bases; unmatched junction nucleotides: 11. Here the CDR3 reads CASSSHPPGGGEKLFF. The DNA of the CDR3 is TGTGCCAGCAGCTCACACCCACCAGGGGGCGGTGAAAAACTGTTTTTT.

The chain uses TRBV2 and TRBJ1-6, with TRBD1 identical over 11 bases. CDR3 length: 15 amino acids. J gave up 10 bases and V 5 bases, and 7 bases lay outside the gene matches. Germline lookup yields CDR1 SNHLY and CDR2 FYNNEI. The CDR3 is CASSTPGTGGSPLHF. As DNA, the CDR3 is TGTGCCAGCAGTACCCCCGGGACAGGGGGGTCACCCCTCCACTTT.

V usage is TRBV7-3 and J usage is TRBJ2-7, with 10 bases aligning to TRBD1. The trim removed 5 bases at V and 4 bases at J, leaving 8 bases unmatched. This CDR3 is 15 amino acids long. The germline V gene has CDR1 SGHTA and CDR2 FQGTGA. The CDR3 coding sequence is TGTGCCAGCAGCCCATCGGGACAGGGGTTATACGAGCAGTACTTC. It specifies CASSPSGQGLYEQYF.

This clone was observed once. In DNA form, the CDR3 reads TGTGCCAGCAGTTACACTACCCAATGGCCCAATGAGCAGTTCTTC. Its translation is CASSYTTQWPNEQFF. This rearrangement joins TRBV6-5 to TRBJ2-1; D remains ambiguous. The length of the CDR3 is 15 residues. In germline, CDR1 is MNHEY, CDR2 SVGAGI. V shed 2 bases and J shed 6 bases, with 14 bases lying between them.

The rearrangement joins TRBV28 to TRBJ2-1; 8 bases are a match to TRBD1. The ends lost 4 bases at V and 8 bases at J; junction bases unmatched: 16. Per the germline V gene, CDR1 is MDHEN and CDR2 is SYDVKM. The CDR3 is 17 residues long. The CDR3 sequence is CASSYPLWTGKKDEQFF. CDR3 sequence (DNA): TGTGCCAGCAGTTACCCCCTCTGGACAGGGAAGAAGGATGAGCAGTTCTTC. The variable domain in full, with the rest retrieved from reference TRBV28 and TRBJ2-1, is DVKVTQSSRYLVKRTGEKVFLECVQDMDHENMFWYRQDPGLGLRLIYFSYDVKMKEKGDIPEGYSVSREKKERFSLILESASTNQTSMYLCASSYPLWTGKKDEQFFGPGTRLTVL.

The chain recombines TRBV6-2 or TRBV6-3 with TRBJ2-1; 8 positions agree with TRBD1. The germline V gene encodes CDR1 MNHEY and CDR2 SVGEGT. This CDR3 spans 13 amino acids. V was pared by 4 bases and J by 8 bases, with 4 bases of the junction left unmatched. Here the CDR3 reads CASSFDRGDEQFF. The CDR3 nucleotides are TGTGCCAGCAGTTTCGACAGGGGCGATGAGCAGTTCTTC.

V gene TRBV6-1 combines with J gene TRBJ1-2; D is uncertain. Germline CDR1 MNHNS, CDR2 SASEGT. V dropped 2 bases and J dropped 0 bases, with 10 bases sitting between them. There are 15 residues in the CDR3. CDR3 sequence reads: CASSERILANYGYTF. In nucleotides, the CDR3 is TGTGCCAGCAGTGAACGTATACTAGCTAACTATGGCTACACCTTC.

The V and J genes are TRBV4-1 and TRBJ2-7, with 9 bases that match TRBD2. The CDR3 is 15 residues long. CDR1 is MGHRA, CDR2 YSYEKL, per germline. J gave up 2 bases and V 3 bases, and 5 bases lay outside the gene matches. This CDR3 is CASSHGAGGPYEQYF. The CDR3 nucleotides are TGCGCCAGCAGCCACGGGGCGGGGGGGCCCTACGAGCAGTACTTC.

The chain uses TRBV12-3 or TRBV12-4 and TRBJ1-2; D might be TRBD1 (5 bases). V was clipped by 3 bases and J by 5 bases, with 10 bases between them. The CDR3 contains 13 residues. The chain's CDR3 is CASSFGGGYGYTF. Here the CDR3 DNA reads TGTGCCAGCAGTTTTGGTGGGGGGTATGGCTACACCTTC.

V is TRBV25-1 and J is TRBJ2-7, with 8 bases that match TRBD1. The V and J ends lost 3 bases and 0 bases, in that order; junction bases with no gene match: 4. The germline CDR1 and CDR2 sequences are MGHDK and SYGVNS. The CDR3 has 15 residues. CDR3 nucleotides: TGTGCCAGCAGTGATTACAGGGGGAACTCCTACGAGCAGTACTTC. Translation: CASSDYRGNSYEQYF.

Here the CDR3 reads CASSFTPETVPYEQYF. Written as DNA, the CDR3 is TGTGCCAGCAGTTTTACCCCAGAGACAGTACCTTACGAGCAGTACTTC. V gene TRBV27 combines with J gene TRBJ2-7; TRBD1 is a possible D gene (5 bases). Trimming took 3 bases from V and 4 from J, leaving 19 bases between them. This CDR3 region has 16 residues. Germline V gene data show CDR1 as MNHEY and CDR2 as SMNVEV (reference sequence).

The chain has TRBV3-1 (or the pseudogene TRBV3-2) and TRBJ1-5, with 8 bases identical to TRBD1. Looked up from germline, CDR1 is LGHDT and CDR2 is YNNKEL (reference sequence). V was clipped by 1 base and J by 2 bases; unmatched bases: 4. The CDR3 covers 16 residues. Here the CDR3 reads CASSQAGQGGNQPQHF. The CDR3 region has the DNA TGTGCCAGCAGCCAAGCCGGACAGGGTGGCAATCAGCCCCAGCATTTT.

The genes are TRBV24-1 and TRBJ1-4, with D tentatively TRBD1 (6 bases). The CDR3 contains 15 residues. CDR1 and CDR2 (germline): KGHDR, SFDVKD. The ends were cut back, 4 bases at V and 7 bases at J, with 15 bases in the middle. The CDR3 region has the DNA TGTGCCACCAGTGACCGCGGACGAGGGGGTGAAAAACTGTTTTTT. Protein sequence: CATSDRGRGGEKLFF.

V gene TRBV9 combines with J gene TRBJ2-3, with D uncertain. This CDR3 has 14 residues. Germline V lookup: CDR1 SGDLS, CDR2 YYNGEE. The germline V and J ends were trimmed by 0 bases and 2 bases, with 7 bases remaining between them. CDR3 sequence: CASSVGADTDTQYF. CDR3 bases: TGTGCCAGCAGCGTAGGGGCTGACACAGATACGCAGTATTTT.

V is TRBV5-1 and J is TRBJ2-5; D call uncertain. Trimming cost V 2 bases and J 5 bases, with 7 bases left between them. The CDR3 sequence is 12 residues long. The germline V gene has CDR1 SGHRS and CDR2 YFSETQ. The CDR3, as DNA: TGCGCCAGCAGCTTAACGGGTGAGACCCAGTACTTC. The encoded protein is CASSLTGETQYF.

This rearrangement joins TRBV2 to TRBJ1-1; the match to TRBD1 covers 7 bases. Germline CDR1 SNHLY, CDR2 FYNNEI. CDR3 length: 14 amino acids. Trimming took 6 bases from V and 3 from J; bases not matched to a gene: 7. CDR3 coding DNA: TGTGCCAGCAGCCTACAGGGGAGTGACACTGAAGCTTTCTTT. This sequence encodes CASSLQGSDTEAFF.

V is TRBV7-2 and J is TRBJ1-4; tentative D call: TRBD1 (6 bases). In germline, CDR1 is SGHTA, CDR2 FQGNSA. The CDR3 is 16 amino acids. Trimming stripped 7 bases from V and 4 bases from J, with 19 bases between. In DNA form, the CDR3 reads TGTGCCAGCACCCTAGGGGGAGGGTTCATTAATGAAAAACTGTTTTTT. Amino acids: CASTLGGGFINEKLFF.

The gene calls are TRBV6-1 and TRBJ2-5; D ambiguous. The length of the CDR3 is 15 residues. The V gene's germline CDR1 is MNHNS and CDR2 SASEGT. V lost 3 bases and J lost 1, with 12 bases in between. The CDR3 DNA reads TGTGCCAGCAGTGATGTAACCGGGTCCCAAGAGACCCAGTACTTC. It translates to CASSDVTGSQETQYF.

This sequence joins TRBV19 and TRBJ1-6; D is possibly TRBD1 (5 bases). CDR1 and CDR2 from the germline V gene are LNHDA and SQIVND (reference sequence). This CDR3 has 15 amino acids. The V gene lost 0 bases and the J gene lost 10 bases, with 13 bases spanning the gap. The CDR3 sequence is CASSIEGRSASPLHF. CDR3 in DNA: TGTGCCAGTAGTATAGAGGGGCGATCGGCATCACCCCTCCACTTT.

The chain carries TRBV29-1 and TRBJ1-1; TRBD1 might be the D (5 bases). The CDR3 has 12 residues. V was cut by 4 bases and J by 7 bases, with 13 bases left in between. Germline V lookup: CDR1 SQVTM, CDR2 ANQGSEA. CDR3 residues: CSVAGDRIEAFF. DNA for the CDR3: TGCAGCGTTGCGGGGGATCGGATTGAAGCTTTCTTT.

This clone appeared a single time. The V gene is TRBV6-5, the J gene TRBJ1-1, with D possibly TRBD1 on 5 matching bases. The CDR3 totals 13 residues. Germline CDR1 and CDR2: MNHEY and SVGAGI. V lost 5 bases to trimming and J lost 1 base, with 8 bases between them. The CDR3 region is CASSRQTNTEAFF. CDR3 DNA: TGTGCCAGCAGTCGACAGACGAACACTGAAGCTTTCTTT.

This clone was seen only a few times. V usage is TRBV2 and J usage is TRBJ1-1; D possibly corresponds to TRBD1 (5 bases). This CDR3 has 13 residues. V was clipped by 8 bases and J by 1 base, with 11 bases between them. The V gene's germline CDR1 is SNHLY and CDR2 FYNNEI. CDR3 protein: CASVTGQNTEAFF. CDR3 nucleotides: TGTGCCAGCGTAACAGGTCAGAACACTGAAGCTTTCTTT.

The CDR3 nucleotides are TGTGCCAGCAGCCTCGGGGGGCTTAGGGAATCCTACGAGCAGTACTTC. Its protein is CASSLGGLRESYEQYF. V and J are TRBV5-4 and TRBJ2-7; tentatively, D is TRBD2 (7 bases). Trimming pared 4 bases from V and 1 base from J, leaving 18 bases between. Germline assignment: CDR1 SGHNT and CDR2 YYREEE (reference sequence). The CDR3 totals 16 residues.

This CDR3 reads CASSPFGTDRYGYTF. As DNA, the CDR3 is TGTGCCAGCTCACCATTCGGGACAGACCGGTATGGCTACACCTTC. This chain uses TRBV18 with TRBJ1-2; 7 nucleotides agree with TRBD1. The trim removed 2 bases at V and 5 bases at J, leaving 8 bases unmatched. Germline loops: CDR1 KGHSH, CDR2 LQKENI. The CDR3 spans 15 residues.

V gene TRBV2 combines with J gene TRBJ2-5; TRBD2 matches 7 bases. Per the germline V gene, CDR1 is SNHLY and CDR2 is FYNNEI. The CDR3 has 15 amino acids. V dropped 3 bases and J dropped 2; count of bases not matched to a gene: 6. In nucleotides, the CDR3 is TGTGCCAGCAGTGAGGGGGGAGGGTTGCAAGAGACCCAGTACTTC. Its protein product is CASSEGGGLQETQYF.

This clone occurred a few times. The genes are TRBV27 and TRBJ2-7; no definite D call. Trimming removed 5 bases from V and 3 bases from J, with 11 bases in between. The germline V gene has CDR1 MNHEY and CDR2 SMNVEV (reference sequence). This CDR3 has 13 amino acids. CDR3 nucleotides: TGTGCCAGCAGTAAAACTCTCTTCTACGAGCAGTACTTC. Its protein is CASSKTLFYEQYF.

CDR3 DNA sequence: TGTGCCAGCAGTTTATTCTACACCGGGGAGCTGTTTTTT. It is translated as CASSLFYTGELFF. The rearrangement joins TRBV27 to TRBJ2-2; D ambiguous. V was cut by 1 base and J by 3 bases, with 3 bases left in between. Per germline, CDR1 MNHEY and CDR2 SMNVEV (reference sequence). The CDR3 covers 13 residues.